This TCR beta chain was identified in a study of T cells in Graves' hyperthyroidism and ophthalmopathy (dated by TCRdb to the late 2010s). In the study overall: Peripheral blood samples were taken at initial diagnosis, before any treatment was given. An independent validation cohort of about 19 hyperthyroidism patients and over 15 patients who later progressed to ophthalmopathy tested prospective prediction of ophthalmopathy. In several Graves' hyperthyroidism patients, the study also compared T-cell repertoires from thyroid tissue with T-cell repertoires from blood. The 100 or so discovery patients were randomly divided into training and test sets at a 7:3 ratio. TCR Vbeta CDR3 sequencing of approximately 140 peripheral blood samples (around 45 ophthalmopathy, around 80 hyperthyroidism and roughly 17 progressor patients) is reported in the paper. To identify TCR V-J signatures that set the groups apart, the researchers used a discovery cohort of about a hundred patients, made up of under 50 with Graves' ophthalmopathy and 55 to 65 with stable Graves' hyperthyroidism. Following sampling, methimazole starting at 30 mg daily was given to hyperthyroidism patients, and high-dose intravenous methylprednisolone was given to ophthalmopathy patients. The study at large found these results: Most expanded thyroid clonotypes (frequency above 0.001) were also detected in blood, a finding suggesting that blood repertoires may reflect thyroid immune responses. In validation, progression to ophthalmopathy was predicted by the model with 70.59% sensitivity and under 85% specificity, a median of around 6.5 months before onset. Sample size was not statistically predetermined, and blinding of investigators to group allocation was not performed. In cross-validation, a model built on a 13 V-J signature told ophthalmopathy apart from stable hyperthyroidism with approximately 91% sensitivity and 81% to 82% specificity, and in testing the same model reached 80%/75%.

Graves' hyperthyroidism was defined as stable when no progression to ophthalmopathy occurred over 18 months of follow-up. The hyperthyroidism patients were between 18 and 65 years old and newly diagnosed, with a disease duration of less than 2 months. Any patient with an uncontrolled infection, another autoimmune disease, pregnancy or lactation was excluded. Diagnoses relied on clinical symptoms, serum thyroxine and TRAb, thyroid ultrasound and orbital computed tomography. PBMCs were separated from about 10 ml of fresh peripheral blood using Ficoll-Paque density gradient centrifugation. Trizol reagent was used to extract total RNA, and RNA quality was then checked on an Agilent 2100 Bioanalyzer. From its cysteine to its phenylalanine, the CDR3 spans 14 amino acids. The entry retains the CDR3 DNA only, 42 bases that are in frame from base 1. The germline ends are 9 bases apart after V is trimmed by 0 bases and J by 6 bases. CDR1 is given as SEHNR and CDR2 as FQNEAQ, both from the germline V gene (reference sequence).

The TCR beta CDR3 regions were amplified from the RNA transcripts. A first-round RT-PCR of the TCR CDR3 used the HTBI primer set with the Qiagen OneStep RT-PCR kit. Libraries were constructed in a second round of multiplex PCR, after which size selection and purification were performed. Libraries were sequenced paired-end with 100 bp reads on an Illumina HiSeq2000. The authors processed their data as follows. SOAPnuke was used to process the raw data, with reads discarded if the reads contained adapters or uncalled bases, had a mean Phred below 15, or lacked an exact constant-primer or identifier match. High-quality paired reads were merged with COPE v1.2.5, and unique nucleotide sequences were defined as clonotypes. MiTCR v1.1 was used to align clonotypes to the IMGT TRBV, TRBD and TRBJ reference segments. Only V-J combinations with frequency above 0.0001, covering approximately 99% of repertoires, were analysed. A TCS score was defined as the ratio of F50 (clonal expansion) to E x V (chaos), with BLOSUM62-based TCRdist applied between CDR3 peptides within each V-J. Welch's t-statistics and random forest reduced 500 to 550 V-J features to about 13, which were used in a naive Bayes classifier (R e1071). TCRdb took the public reads, trimmed them with fastp at Q25, ran MiXCR for clone calling and kept in-frame beta chains. Merged by CDR3 protein, the rows form single entries marked with the most common genes and DNA. The V and J calls were not made by the authors but by TCRdb's processing. The sample profile shows 350,000 or so distinct CDR3 sequences; about 21% of them were found once. Of the sample, around 50% is held by the ten largest clones.

This clonotype was counted ten times or more. There is no known antigen for this receptor. Base quality data are lacking; no much larger clone is found one base away. The chain is made from TRBV7-9 and TRBJ2-1; TRBD2 could be the D gene, as 5 bases match. The specimen sequenced was blood. The clonotype comes from a woman aged 45 to 65 with Graves' hyperthyroidism. The CDR3 protein sequence reads: CASSLALGLNEQFF. The sequenced DNA: TGTGCCAGCAGCTTAGCACTAGGGCTCAATGAGCAGTTCTTC.